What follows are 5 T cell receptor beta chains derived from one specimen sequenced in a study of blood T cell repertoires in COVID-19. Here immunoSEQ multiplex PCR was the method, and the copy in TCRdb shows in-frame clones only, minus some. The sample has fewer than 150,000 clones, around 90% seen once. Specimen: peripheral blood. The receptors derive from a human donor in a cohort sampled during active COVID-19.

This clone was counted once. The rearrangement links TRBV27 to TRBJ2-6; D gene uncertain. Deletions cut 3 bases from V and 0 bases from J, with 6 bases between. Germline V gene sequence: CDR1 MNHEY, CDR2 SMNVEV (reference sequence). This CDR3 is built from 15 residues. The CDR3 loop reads CASSFSSSGANVLTF. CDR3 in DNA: TGTGCCAGCAGTTTCTCGAGCTCTGGGGCCAACGTCCTGACTTTC.

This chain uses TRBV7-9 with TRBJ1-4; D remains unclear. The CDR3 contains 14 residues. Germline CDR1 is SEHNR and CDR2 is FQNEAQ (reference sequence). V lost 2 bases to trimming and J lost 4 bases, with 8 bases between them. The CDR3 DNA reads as TGTGCCAGCAGCTTAACGCAGGTTAATGAAAAACTGTTTTTT. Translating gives CASSLTQVNEKLFF.

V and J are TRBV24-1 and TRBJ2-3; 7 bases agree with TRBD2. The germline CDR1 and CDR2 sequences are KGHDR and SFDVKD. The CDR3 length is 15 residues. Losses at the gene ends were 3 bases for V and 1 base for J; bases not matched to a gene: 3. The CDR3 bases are TGTGCCACCAGTGATGGGGGGAGGGGCACAGATACGCAGTATTTT. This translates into CATSDGGRGTDTQYF.

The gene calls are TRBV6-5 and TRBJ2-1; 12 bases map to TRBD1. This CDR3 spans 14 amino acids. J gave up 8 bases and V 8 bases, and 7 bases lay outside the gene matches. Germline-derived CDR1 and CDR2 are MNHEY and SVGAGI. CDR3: CASERDRGHYEQFF. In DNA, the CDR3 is TGTGCCAGCGAACGGGACAGGGGGCATTATGAGCAGTTCTTC.

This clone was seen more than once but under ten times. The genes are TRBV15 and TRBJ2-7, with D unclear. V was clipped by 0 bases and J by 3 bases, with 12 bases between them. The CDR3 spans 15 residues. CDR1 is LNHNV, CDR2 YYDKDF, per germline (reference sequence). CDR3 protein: CATSRDQSRSYEQYF. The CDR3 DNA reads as TGTGCCACCAGCAGAGATCAAAGTCGCAGCTACGAGCAGTACTTC.